This paragraph reports one T cell receptor beta chain. The antigen is undetermined. CDR1 SGDLS and CDR2 YYNGEE come from the germline V gene. The CDR3 totals 18 residues. V shed 4 bases, J shed 2 bases, and the junction held 9 bases outside the gene matches. The isolated RNA, all of it, was reverse transcribed, so expressed TCRB transcripts were what got sequenced. Method: immunoSEQ multiplex PCR; TCRdb's copy keeps in-frame clones and lacks some. The data contain a few hundred thousand clones, around an eighth of them singletons. The sample belongs to a study of beta chain features in type 1 diabetes. In the study overall: The patients were much like the healthy donors in age, gender and cell yields.

The study, taken as a whole, reports: An over-representation of cells with high TCR expression could result from cDNA sequencing. Type 1 diabetes patients showed fewer insertions and more deletions at VDJ junctions. Compared to healthy donors, patients appeared to have naive, central memory and Treg TCRB repertoires that were more alike. TCRB CDR3s were moderately but significantly shorter in Type 1 diabetes patients in all four CD4+ subsets.

The sequenced sample consisted of naive CD4+ T cells from blood. V and J are TRBV9 and TRBJ2-6, with 10 bases lining up with TRBD1. This TCR was recovered from a woman between 18 and 29 years old with type 1 diabetes. The CDR3 here is CASSLGTGVLTGANVLTF. The CDR3 nucleotides read TGTGCCAGCAGCCTCGGGACAGGGGTACTGACTGGGGCCAACGTCCTGACTTTC.